A single sample gave rise to the 22 T cell receptor beta chains below, sequenced in a study of identical twins. TCRdb analysed the 5' RACE reads with MiXCR anew, one entry per CDR3 protein. The sample contains a few hundred thousand distinct CDR3 sequences, 7.5% to 10% of which appear only once. This same sample was also taken into another study, of yellow fever vaccine responses in identical twins.

The sample was PBMCs. Receptor source: a woman aged 18-29 years in good health.

The J gene is TRBJ2-1, the V gene TRBV5-1; possible D gene TRBD2, 6 bases. The CDR3 covers 18 residues. Germline V gene sequence: CDR1 SGHRS, CDR2 YFSETQ. Trimming stripped 2 bases from V and 8 bases from J, with 26 bases between. The CDR3 here is CASSFGKREATQRYEQFF. DNA of the CDR3: TGCGCCAGCAGCTTTGGTAAGAGGGAGGCCACACAACGTTATGAGCAGTTCTTC.

In this sample, this clonotype turned up many times. The chain couples TRBV12-3 or TRBV12-4 to TRBJ2-7; possibly TRBD2 for D (5 bases). V was cut by 3 bases and J by 4 bases, with 16 bases left in between. CDR3 length: 15 amino acids. CDR3 DNA sequence: TGTGCCAGCAGTTTGGGTCGGCTAGCCCGGTACGAGCAGTACTTC. Residues: CASSLGRLARYEQYF.

In this sample, this clonotype turned up a few times. Written as DNA, the CDR3 is TGTGCCAGCAGTGACTTCCACTCCCGGACAGGGATGGACACTGAAGCTTTCTTT. Translating it yields CASSDFHSRTGMDTEAFF. The chain combines TRBV6-4 with TRBJ1-1, with 8 bases lining up with TRBD1. The CDR3 extends over 18 amino acids. Germline V gives CDR1 MRHNA, CDR2 SNTAGT. Germline trimming cut 1 base from V and 3 bases from J; bases unmatched to any gene: 13.

This chain links TRBV28 with TRBJ2-7; maybe TRBD2 (7 bases). V lost 6 bases and J 4 bases, leaving 19 bases between the germline ends. Germline V lookup: CDR1 MDHEN, CDR2 SYDVKM. The CDR3 runs to 15 residues. The CDR3 loop reads CASRSGGPVWYEQYF. The CDR3 bases are TGTGCCAGCAGATCCGGGGGGCCCGTTTGGTACGAGCAGTACTTC.

The genes are TRBV29-1 and TRBJ2-3, with 7 bases matching TRBD1. The V gene's germline CDR1 is SQVTM and CDR2 ANQGSEA. J gave up 3 bases and V 7 bases, and 13 bases lay outside the gene matches. The CDR3 has 15 residues. The CDR3 loop is CSADTDRGRTDTQYF. For the CDR3, the DNA is TGCAGCGCTGATACCGATAGGGGGCGGACAGATACGCAGTATTTT.

Only a few counts were recorded for this clonotype. The V and J genes are TRBV20-1 and TRBJ2-7; 15 nucleotides align to TRBD2. The CDR3 is made up of 17 amino acids. J lost 0 bases, V lost 1 base, and 4 bases had no gene match. Germline-derived CDR1 and CDR2 are DFQATT and SNEGSKA (reference sequence). The chain's CDR3 is CSARGTSGRVSSYEQYF. The CDR3 DNA is TGCAGTGCTAGAGGGACTAGCGGGAGGGTGAGCTCCTACGAGCAGTACTTC.

V usage is TRBV7-9 and J usage is TRBJ2-1; the D gene is possibly TRBD1 (5 bases). CDR3 size: 15 residues. The V end was cut by 5 bases, the J end by 4 bases, with 15 bases between. CDR1 and CDR2 from the germline V gene are SEHNR and FQNEAQ (reference sequence). CDR3 in amino acids: CASSAFRAPYNEQFF. In nucleotides, the CDR3 is TGTGCCAGCAGCGCTTTCAGGGCACCGTACAATGAGCAGTTCTTC.

This clonotype was detected ten times or more. The CDR3 DNA follows: TGTGCCAGCAGCTTAGCTGGGACGTCTCGACAGCCACCCCTCCACTTT. It translates to CASSLAGTSRQPPLHF. The V gene is TRBV7-2, the J gene TRBJ1-6, with a tentative D call TRBD1 (5 bases). CDR1 and CDR2 from the germline V gene are SGHTA and FQGNSA. V was trimmed by 0 bases and J by 11 bases, leaving 17 bases between them. The CDR3 is 16 residues long.

This clonotype has ten or more counts. The chain joins TRBV20-1 to TRBJ2-1, with a tentative D call TRBD2 (5 bases). V lost 5 bases and J lost 0, with 14 bases in between. The CDR3 runs 15 residues. Germline values: CDR1 DFQATT, CDR2 SNEGSKA (reference sequence). The DNA for the CDR3 is TGCAGTGCTGCCGGACTCTGGAGCTCCTACAATGAGCAGTTCTTC. Translating gives CSAAGLWSSYNEQFF.

The table lists this clonotype with a few counts. This chain uses TRBV5-1 with TRBJ2-7, with TRBD1 matching over 8 bases. This CDR3 is built from 15 residues. V was pared by 2 bases and J by 3 bases, with 7 bases of the junction left unmatched. The germline V gene encodes CDR1 SGHRS and CDR2 YFSETQ. This chain's CDR3 is CASSLEPDRVYEQYF. Written as DNA, the CDR3 is TGCGCCAGCAGCTTAGAGCCGGACAGGGTCTACGAGCAGTACTTC.

This clonotype was observed a handful of times. The chain has TRBV28 and TRBJ1-2; D is unclear. The CDR3 totals 11 residues. The germline V gene has CDR1 MDHEN and CDR2 SYDVKM. The V end lost 10 bases, the J end lost 8 bases, and 14 bases lay between the germline ends. CDR3 residues: CATPDAGGYTF. DNA of the CDR3: TGTGCCACCCCGGACGCGGGCGGCTACACCTTC.

The chain combines TRBV20-1 with TRBJ2-4; 7 nucleotides line up with TRBD1. CDR3 size: 16 residues. CDR1 is DFQATT, CDR2 SNEGSKA, per germline (reference sequence). The V gene end was trimmed by 6 bases and the J gene end by 0 bases; junction bases not matched to a gene: 11. This CDR3 reads CSARTGSLLAKNIQYF. CDR3 DNA: TGCAGTGCCAGGACAGGAAGTCTCCTAGCCAAAAACATTCAGTACTTC.

Turning to this clonotype: A read error is possible here, since a much larger clone lies one base away. This chain uses TRBV7-8 with TRBJ2-7; 8 positions agree with TRBD1. Losses at the gene ends were 2 bases for V and 1 base for J; bases not matched to a gene: 4. In germline, CDR1 is SGHVS, CDR2 FQNEAQ. This CDR3 is built from 15 residues. The CDR3 DNA is TGTGCCAGCAGCTTACACCAGGGGGCATCCTACGAGCAGTACTTC. Its translation is CASSLHQGASYEQYF.

The sample holds many counts of this clonotype. The chain is built from TRBV12-3 or TRBV12-4 and TRBJ2-6, with D uncertain. CDR3 size: 15 residues. The V and J ends lost 1 base and 2 bases respectively, with 6 bases between them. CDR3 region: CASSLGAAGANVLTF. The CDR3 DNA follows: TGTGCCAGCAGTTTAGGGGCGGCTGGGGCCAACGTCCTGACTTTC.

CDR3 nucleotide sequence: TGTGCCATCAGTGGGAGTCACGACACTGAAGCTTTCTTT. Encoded protein: CAISGSHDTEAFF. This rearrangement joins TRBV10-3 to TRBJ1-1; no reliable D call. Germline loops: CDR1 ENHRY, CDR2 SYGVKD. Trimming stripped 4 bases from V and 3 bases from J, with 9 bases between. CDR3 length: 13 residues.

In this sample, this clonotype turned up many times. For the CDR3, the DNA is TGTGCCATCAGTGAGGGACTAGCGGGGCAAGAGACCCAGTACTTC. Translated: CAISEGLAGQETQYF. This chain connects TRBV10-3 to TRBJ2-5; 12 nucleotides line up with TRBD2. This CDR3 spans 15 amino acids. Germline V gene sequence: CDR1 ENHRY, CDR2 SYGVKD. The trim removed 2 bases at V and 2 bases at J, leaving 0 bases unmatched.

This clonotype was found a few times. The genes are TRBV20-1 and TRBJ1-2; D perhaps matches TRBD1 (5 bases). This CDR3 spans 16 amino acids. V was clipped by 3 bases and J by 0 bases, with 17 bases between them. CDR1 and CDR2 from the germline V gene are DFQATT and SNEGSKA (reference sequence). CDR3 residues: CSASRAVGLSNYGYTF. The DNA of the CDR3 is TGCAGTGCTAGTAGGGCAGTGGGGCTTTCTAACTATGGCTACACCTTC.

This rearrangement joins TRBV24-1 to TRBJ2-5; D is undetermined. This CDR3 contains 14 residues. CDR1 is KGHDR and CDR2 is SFDVKD in the germline V gene. With 3 bases removed from V and 3 bases from J, the gap between germline ends came to 10 bases. The CDR3 loop is CATSDLGPEETQYF. As DNA, the CDR3 is TGTGCCACCAGTGATCTTGGACCGGAAGAGACCCAGTACTTC.

This clonotype appeared a few times. The rearrangement links TRBV4-3 to TRBJ2-1; maybe TRBD2 (5 bases). Germline values: CDR1 LGHNA, CDR2 YSLEER. The CDR3 runs 16 residues. V was pared by 0 bases and J by 3 bases, with 12 bases between. Written as DNA, the CDR3 is TGCGCCAGCAGCCAAGATTTTAGCGTGTTCTACAATGAGCAGTTCTTC. This encodes CASSQDFSVFYNEQFF.

The chain has TRBV18 and TRBJ2-6; D might be TRBD2 (5 bases). The length of the CDR3 is 15 residues. V lost 5 bases, J lost 2 bases, and 10 bases lay in between. The germline CDR1 and CDR2 sequences are KGHSH and LQKENI. CDR3 sequence reads: CASSRSGPGANVLTF. CDR3 nucleotides: TGTGCCAGCTCAAGGAGCGGCCCTGGGGCCAACGTCCTGACTTTC.

The table lists this clonotype with many counts. This chain connects TRBV18 to TRBJ2-1, with D hard to call. The CDR3 has 16 residues. CDR1 KGHSH and CDR2 LQKENI come from the germline V gene. V lost 3 bases and J 7 bases, leaving 19 bases between the germline ends. The CDR3 loop is CASSPETGPPWNEQFF. The CDR3 DNA reads as TGTGCCAGCTCACCTGAAACTGGACCACCCTGGAATGAGCAGTTCTTC. Full variable domain (missing parts from reference TRBV18 and TRBJ2-1): NAGVMQNPRHLVRRRGQEARLRCSPMKGHSHVYWYRQLPEEGLKFMVYLQKENIIDESGMPKERFSAEFPKEGPSILRIQQVVRGDSAAYFCASSPETGPPWNEQFFGPGTRLTVL.

This clonotype was detected only a few times. The CDR3 is CASSRAGTYNEQFF. The CDR3 DNA reads TGCGCCAGCAGCCGCGCAGGGACTTACAATGAGCAGTTCTTC. The chain recombines TRBV4-1 with TRBJ2-1; D might be TRBD2 (6 bases). The V gene lost 4 bases and the J gene lost 4 bases, with 11 bases spanning the gap. Germline V gene data show CDR1 as MGHRA and CDR2 as YSYEKL. The CDR3 loop spans 14 amino acids.